The 11 T cell receptor beta chains reported below all come from one sample, sequenced in a study of CD8 T cells in Susac syndrome. Reverse transcription of roughly 0.5 to 1 ug RNA was carried out with random hexamers. TCRdb re-called the immunoSEQ multiplex PCR reads with MiXCR, one entry per CDR3 protein. The data contain 95,000 to 150,000 distinct CDR3 sequences, 85% to 95% of them singletons. Sequenced sample: CD8+ T cells from PBMCs. The source is a human donor with multiple sclerosis.

The chain uses TRBV20-1 and TRBJ1-6; D might be TRBD1 (5 bases). Trimming pared 0 bases from V and 9 bases from J, leaving 18 bases between. CDR1 is DFQATT and CDR2 is SNEGSKA in the germline V gene (reference sequence). The CDR3 is 16 residues long. The DNA for the CDR3 is TGCAGTGCTAGAGATCACGTTTTGGGGCTAGGTTCACCCCTCCACTTT. It specifies CSARDHVLGLGSPLHF.

This clonotype occurred once. The chain combines TRBV20-1 with TRBJ2-2, with D unresolved. The CDR3 length is 13 residues. Germline V gene data show CDR1 as DFQATT and CDR2 as SNEGSKA (reference sequence). V shed 0 bases and J shed 6 bases, with 8 bases lying between them. The CDR3 loop is CSAREKGSGELFF. In DNA, the CDR3 is TGCAGTGCTAGAGAAAAGGGTTCCGGGGAGCTGTTTTTT.

The sample holds a few counts of this clonotype. This chain uses TRBV28 with TRBJ2-7; the D is unclear. The V and J ends lost 7 bases and 0 bases respectively, with 10 bases between them. The CDR3 has 13 amino acids. The germline V gene encodes CDR1 MDHEN and CDR2 SYDVKM. The CDR3 DNA sequence: TGTGCCAGCATGCGTCGGTTCTCCTACGAGCAGTACTTC. Its protein is CASMRRFSYEQYF.

The rearrangement links TRBV7-9 to TRBJ1-1; D remains unclear. Germline V gene lookup returns CDR1 SEHNR and CDR2 FQNEAQ (reference sequence). The CDR3 length is 12 residues. V was clipped by 1 base and J by 5 bases, with 5 bases between them. CDR3 residues: CASSLVWTEAFF. The CDR3 DNA reads as TGTGCCAGCAGCTTAGTATGGACTGAAGCTTTCTTT.

The rearrangement links TRBV4-1 to TRBJ2-1, with TRBD2 matching over 8 bases. Germline V gene data show CDR1 as MGHRA and CDR2 as YSYEKL. The ends lost 4 bases at V and 9 bases at J; junction bases unmatched: 11. This CDR3 region has 15 residues. The CDR3 DNA is TGCGCCAGCAGCCCAAAACGGGGGGGCCCGGGTGAGCAGTTCTTC. Its protein product is CASSPKRGGPGEQFF.

This chain uses TRBV29-1 with TRBJ2-7; TRBD1 is a possible D gene (6 bases). This CDR3 has 13 amino acids. The V and J ends lost 7 bases and 2 bases respectively, with 15 bases between them. The germline V gene has CDR1 SQVTM and CDR2 ANQGSEA. The CDR3, as DNA: TGCAGCGCCCTAGGGGGAAAGACCTACGAGCAGTACTTC. Translating it yields CSALGGKTYEQYF.

The chain recombines TRBV28 with TRBJ2-3; possibly TRBD1 for D (6 bases). Looked up from germline, CDR1 is MDHEN and CDR2 is SYDVKM. V was clipped by 5 bases and J by 6 bases, with 15 bases between them. This CDR3 has 14 amino acids. The CDR3: CASSLAGEEDTQYF. The CDR3 DNA follows: TGTGCCAGCAGTCTTGCAGGGGAAGAGGATACGCAGTATTTT.

This rearrangement joins TRBV4-1 to TRBJ2-7; 7 nucleotides agree with TRBD2. The CDR3 spans 16 residues. Germline lookup yields CDR1 MGHRA and CDR2 YSYEKL. The J segment lost 4 bases and the V segment lost 1 base, leaving 10 bases of the junction unmatched. The DNA for the CDR3 is TGCGCCAGCAGCCAAGGTCCCTCCGGCGGGGGTTACGAGCAGTACTTC. This translates into CASSQGPSGGGYEQYF.

The chain carries TRBV19 and TRBJ1-2, with a tentative D call TRBD1 (6 bases). The CDR3 is 16 residues long. V dropped 4 bases and J dropped 6 bases, with 21 bases sitting between them. CDR1 LNHDA and CDR2 SQIVND come from the germline V gene (reference sequence). CDR3 sequence reads: CASSTPKEGGLDGYTF. CDR3 DNA sequence: TGTGCCAGTAGTACCCCCAAAGAAGGGGGGTTGGATGGCTACACCTTC.

J is TRBJ2-3 and V is TRBV20-1, with D possibly TRBD1 on 5 matching bases. V lost 2 bases and J 1 base, leaving 19 bases between the germline ends. This CDR3 region has 17 residues. Germline values: CDR1 DFQATT, CDR2 SNEGSKA (reference sequence). The CDR3 DNA sequence: TGCAGTGCTAGATCTCTTCCAGGGCCGATTCGCACAGATACGCAGTATTTT. Translating gives CSARSLPGPIRTDTQYF.

This clonotype was picked up one time. The chain carries TRBV4-1 and TRBJ1-1; TRBD1 matches 7 bases. The ends lost 3 bases at V and 2 bases at J; junction bases unmatched: 6. CDR3 length: 15 amino acids. Germline-derived CDR1 and CDR2 are MGHRA and YSYEKL. CDR3 region: CASSQTGTVNTEAFF. Here the CDR3 DNA reads TGCGCCAGCAGCCAGACTGGGACAGTCAACACTGAAGCTTTCTTT.